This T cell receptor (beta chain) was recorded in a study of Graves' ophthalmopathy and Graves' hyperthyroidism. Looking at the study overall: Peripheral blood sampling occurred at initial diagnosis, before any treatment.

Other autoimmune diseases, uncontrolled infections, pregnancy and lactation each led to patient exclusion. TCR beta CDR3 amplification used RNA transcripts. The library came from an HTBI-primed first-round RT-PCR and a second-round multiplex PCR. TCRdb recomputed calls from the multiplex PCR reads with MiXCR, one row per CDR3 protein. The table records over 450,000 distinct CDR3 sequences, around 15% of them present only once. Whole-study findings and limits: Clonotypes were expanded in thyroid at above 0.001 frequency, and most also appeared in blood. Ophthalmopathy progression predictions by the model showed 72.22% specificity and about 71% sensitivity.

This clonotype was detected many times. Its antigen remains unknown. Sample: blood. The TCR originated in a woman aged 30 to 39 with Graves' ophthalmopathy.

CDR3 residues: CASSLVSSGANVLTF. DNA of the CDR3: TGTGCCAGCAGTTTGGTGAGCTCTGGGGCCAACGTCCTGACTTTC. The V and J genes are TRBV12-3 or TRBV12-4 and TRBJ2-6; D gene uncertain. The V and J ends lost 3 bases and 0 bases respectively, with 6 bases between them. This CDR3 contains 15 residues.